The TCR beta chain described here comes from a study of T cell changes during pregnancy in multiple sclerosis. This clone was picked up one time. The data were produced by immunoSEQ multiplex PCR, yet TCRdb's version contains in-frame clones alone and is incomplete. The sample has more than 95,000 clones; roughly 92% are singletons. CDR3 length: 15 residues. Germline lookup yields CDR1 KGHSH and CDR2 LQKENI. V lost 0 bases and J lost 0; bases outside the gene matches: 1. Sequencing was performed on peripheral blood, taken after pregnancy. This sequence originates from a female donor with multiple sclerosis, enrolled in a pregnancy study. The chain is built from TRBV18 and TRBJ2-5, with 7 bases fitting TRBD1. The CDR3 loop reads CASSPPDRNQETQYF. DNA of the CDR3: TGTGCCAGCTCACCACCGGACAGGAACCAAGAGACCCAGTACTTC.